The 18 T cell receptor beta chains below were found in one sample sequenced in a study of blood T cell repertoires in COVID-19. The method was immunoSEQ multiplex PCR; TCRdb's version includes in-frame clones alone and lacks a portion of them. Among 200,000 to 300,000 clones, 86% were seen once, and the ten largest hold about 1.6%. What was sequenced was peripheral blood. The source of these receptors is an older woman who had recovered from COVID-19.

The chain has TRBV10-3 and TRBJ1-2; TRBD1 is a possible D gene (5 bases). The CDR3 runs to 15 residues. The V gene's germline CDR1 is ENHRY and CDR2 SYGVKD. V was trimmed by 8 bases and J by 2 bases, leaving 18 bases between them. The DNA for the CDR3 is TGTGCCATCGGGAGGGGCGTTGGTTCGAACTATGGCTACACCTTC. This sequence encodes CAIGRGVGSNYGYTF.

The chain's CDR3 is CASSLSGGALAIQETQYF. The CDR3 nucleotides read TGTGCCAGCAGCCTTAGCGGGGGGGCACTCGCAATCCAAGAGACCCAGTACTTC. The J gene is TRBJ2-5, the V gene TRBV4-2; 11 bases are a match to TRBD2. Germline V gene sequence: CDR1 LGHNA, CDR2 YNFKEQ. There are 18 residues in the CDR3. V was clipped by 4 bases and J by 1 base; unmatched bases: 11.

This clone came up once. The V gene is TRBV5-6, the J gene TRBJ2-3; 10 positions match TRBD1. J lost 5 bases, V lost 2 bases, and 2 bases had no gene match. The CDR3 contains 14 residues. Germline assignment: CDR1 SGHDT and CDR2 YYEEEE. This CDR3 is CASSFGQGVDTQYF. CDR3 DNA sequence: TGTGCCAGCAGCTTCGGACAGGGGGTAGATACGCAGTATTTT.

This chain links TRBV15 with TRBJ2-2, with TRBD2 identical over 9 bases. Germline trimming cut 3 bases from V and 6 bases from J; bases unmatched to any gene: 5. CDR3 length equals 15 residues. Germline V gene data show CDR1 as LNHNV and CDR2 as YYDKDF (reference sequence). The CDR3 sequence: CATSRAGTSPGELFF. The DNA of the CDR3 is TGTGCCACCAGCAGGGCCGGGACTAGCCCCGGGGAGCTGTTTTTT.

The table lists this clone with a count of one. J is TRBJ1-6 and V is TRBV9; a weak D match, TRBD1 (5 bases). CDR3 length: 15 amino acids. Germline V CDR1 and CDR2: SGDLS, YYNGEE. The V gene lost 2 bases and the J gene lost 5 bases, with 11 bases spanning the gap. The CDR3 DNA sequence: TGTGCCAGCAGCGTCCGGGACTTAGATAATTCACCCCTCCACTTT. Protein: CASSVRDLDNSPLHF.

The CDR3 sequence is CASSRDSYSPLHF. CDR3 nucleotides: TGTGCCAGCAGTCGGGACAGCTATTCACCCCTCCACTTT. This chain uses TRBV27 with TRBJ1-6, with 7 bases aligning to TRBD1. This CDR3 region has 13 residues. Trimming at V came to 5 bases and at J to 8 bases, leaving 3 bases not matched to a gene. The germline V gene has CDR1 MNHEY and CDR2 SMNVEV (reference sequence).

V and J are TRBV11-3 and TRBJ2-3; 14 bases line up with TRBD2. V dropped 5 bases and J dropped 4; count of bases not matched to a gene: 5. Germline CDR1 SGHNT, CDR2 YENEEA. The CDR3 runs 16 residues. The CDR3 reads CASSRGLAGGSDTQYF. CDR3 nucleotide sequence: TGTGCCAGCAGCCGAGGACTAGCGGGGGGATCAGATACGCAGTATTTT.

V is TRBV19 and J is TRBJ1-6, with a possible D match to TRBD1 (5 bases). V dropped 2 bases and J dropped 8 bases, with 16 bases sitting between them. Germline V gives CDR1 LNHDA, CDR2 SQIVND (reference sequence). The CDR3 runs to 16 residues. CDR3 nucleotides: TGTGCCAGTAGTATATACCCGGGGGAGTTGGATTCACCCCTCCACTTT. Translated: CASSIYPGELDSPLHF.

The chain couples TRBV29-1 to TRBJ1-3; tentatively, D is TRBD1 (6 bases). The CDR3 runs to 13 residues. V shed 3 bases and J shed 9 bases, with 15 bases lying between them. CDR1 and CDR2 (germline): SQVTM, ANQGSEA. CDR3 sequence (DNA): TGCAGCGTTGATTCGGGACAATCTGGCACCATATATTTT. Amino acids: CSVDSGQSGTIYF.

The chain is built from TRBV7-9 and TRBJ1-2; a possible D gene is TRBD1 (5 bases). The CDR3 consists of 13 residues. Trimming took off 3 bases at V and 5 bases at J, with 10 bases between the two ends. Looked up from germline, CDR1 is SEHNR and CDR2 is FQNEAQ (reference sequence). Written as DNA, the CDR3 is TGTGCCAGCAGCTTGGCAGGGCAGTATGGCTACACCTTC. Its protein is CASSLAGQYGYTF.

This rearrangement joins TRBV7-8 to TRBJ2-7; 9 bases fit TRBD1. In germline, CDR1 is SGHVS, CDR2 FQNEAQ. CDR3 size: 14 residues. The J segment lost 2 bases and the V segment lost 5 bases, leaving 4 bases of the junction unmatched. CDR3 sequence (DNA): TGTGCCAGCAGCGTCCGGGACAGGGCCTACGAGCAGTACTTC. This codes for CASSVRDRAYEQYF.

This clone was observed a handful of times. The chain couples TRBV7-9 to TRBJ2-7, with TRBD1 as a possible D gene (6 bases). Trimming left V 6 bases short and J 0 bases short, with 12 bases between. Germline CDR1 reads SEHNR; CDR2 reads FQNEAQ (reference sequence). The CDR3 contains 14 residues. Written as DNA, the CDR3 is TGTGCCAGCAGAGACGGGACAACCTCCTACGAGCAGTACTTC. Translating it yields CASRDGTTSYEQYF.

The chain employs TRBV28 and TRBJ2-2; perhaps TRBD2 as D (6 bases). The CDR3 totals 15 residues. V dropped 5 bases and J dropped 2 bases, with 12 bases sitting between them. Looked up from germline, CDR1 is MDHEN and CDR2 is SYDVKM. In nucleotides, the CDR3 is TGTGCCAGCAGTGAGGGGAGGTTTAACACCGGGGAGCTGTTTTTT. Residues: CASSEGRFNTGELFF. The full variable domain, in which reference TRBV28 and TRBJ2-2 provide the parts outside the CDR3, is DVKVTQSSRYLVKRTGEKVFLECVQDMDHENMFWYRQDPGLGLRLIYFSYDVKMKEKGDIPEGYSVSREKKERFSLILESASTNQTSMYLCASSEGRFNTGELFFGEGSRLTVL.

The gene calls are TRBV19 and TRBJ2-1; possibly TRBD1 for D (5 bases). This CDR3 has 13 residues. Trimming stripped 4 bases from V and 8 bases from J, with 12 bases between. Per the germline V gene, CDR1 is LNHDA and CDR2 is SQIVND (reference sequence). CDR3 bases: TGTGCCAGTAGTAGTCAGGGCGACCATGAGCAGTTCTTC. It specifies CASSSQGDHEQFF.

The rearrangement joins TRBV11-2 to TRBJ2-3; 15 bases line up with TRBD2. V trimming: 3 bases; J trimming: 6 bases; junction bases outside the gene matches: 7. The CDR3 has 17 amino acids. Germline CDR1 is SGHAT and CDR2 is FQNNGV. CDR3 nucleotides: TGTGCCAGCAGCTTGAGGACTAGCGGGGGGGTCAGGGATACGCAGTATTTT. Protein sequence: CASSLRTSGGVRDTQYF.

V and J are TRBV18 and TRBJ1-1, with D possibly being TRBD1 (6 bases). Trimming cost V 3 bases and J 5 bases, with 16 bases left between them. Per the germline V gene, CDR1 is KGHSH and CDR2 is LQKENI. There are 15 residues in the CDR3. This CDR3 reads CASSPPSYRDTEAFF. The CDR3 region has the DNA TGTGCCAGCTCACCCCCCTCTTACAGGGATACTGAAGCTTTCTTT.

The CDR3 sequence is CASSKTQGAANSPLHF. CDR3 in DNA: TGTGCCAGCAGCAAAACACAGGGGGCGGCTAATTCACCCCTCCACTTT. V gene TRBV7-6 combines with J gene TRBJ1-6, with 9 bases lining up with TRBD1. The V gene's germline CDR1 is SGHVS and CDR2 FNYEAQ. V gave up 5 bases and J gave up 6 bases; unmatched junction bases: 8. This CDR3 contains 16 residues.

For this clone: One end of the junction varies from germline; a read error may be responsible. The V and J genes are TRBV7-7 and TRBJ2-2; 12 nucleotides match TRBD2. Germline lookup yields CDR1 SSHAT and CDR2 FNYEAQ (reference sequence). The CDR3 has 20 residues. The CDR3 here is CASSLRRPASGGAETGELFF. The CDR3 DNA sequence: TGTGCTAGCAGCTTACGGAGGCCAGCTAGCGGGGGGGCTGAGACCGGGGAGCTGTTTTTT.